This T cell receptor (beta chain) was documented in a study of breast tumors, draining lymph nodes, adjacent tissues. MiXCR was run by TCRdb on the multiplex PCR reads, yielding one entry per CDR3 protein. The sample includes over 100,000 distinct CDR3 sequences, approximately 20% seen only once; the top ten take just over 2.5%. Study-wide findings and caveats: Most tumor T cells seemingly derive from lymph node, then expand in tumor. Tumors had less TCR diversity than lymph nodes, more than nontumor tissue. Tumor T cell lymph node origin was a supported hypothesis, not proven.

Axillary draining lymph nodes of breast cancer patients supplied the node samples. This clonotype was seen repeatedly, ten times or more. Its target is unknown. Trimming took 6 bases from V and 0 from J, leaving 14 bases between them. The CDR3 spans 15 residues. CDR1 is SNHLY, CDR2 FYNNEI, per germline. The V call is TRBV2, the J call TRBJ1-2; D call uncertain. This receptor was obtained from a female donor with breast cancer. Some clones in this sample may be carry-over from other donors' samples. The sample comprised axillary lymph node tissue. CDR3 residues: CASRGPTASNYGYTF. CDR3 DNA sequence: TGTGCCAGCAGAGGACCGACTGCGTCTAACTATGGCTACACCTTC.